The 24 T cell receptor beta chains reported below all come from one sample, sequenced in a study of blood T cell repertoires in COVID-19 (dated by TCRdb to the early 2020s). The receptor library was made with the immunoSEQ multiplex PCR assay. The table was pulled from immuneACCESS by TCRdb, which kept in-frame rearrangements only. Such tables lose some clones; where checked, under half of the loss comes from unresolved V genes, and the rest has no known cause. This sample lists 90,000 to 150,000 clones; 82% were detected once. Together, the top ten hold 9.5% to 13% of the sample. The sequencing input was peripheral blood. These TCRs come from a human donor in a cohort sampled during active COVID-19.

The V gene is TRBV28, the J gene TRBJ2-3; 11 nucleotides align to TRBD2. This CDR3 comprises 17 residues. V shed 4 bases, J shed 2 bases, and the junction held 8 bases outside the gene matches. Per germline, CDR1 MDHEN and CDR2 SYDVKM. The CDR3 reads CASSSASGGYITDTQYF. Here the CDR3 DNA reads TGTGCCAGCAGTTCGGCTAGCGGGGGGTATATCACAGATACGCAGTATTTT. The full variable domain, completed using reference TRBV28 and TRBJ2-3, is DVKVTQSSRYLVKRTGEKVFLECVQDMDHENMFWYRQDPGLGLRLIYFSYDVKMKEKGDIPEGYSVSREKKERFSLILESASTNQTSMYLCASSSASGGYITDTQYFGPGTRLTVL.

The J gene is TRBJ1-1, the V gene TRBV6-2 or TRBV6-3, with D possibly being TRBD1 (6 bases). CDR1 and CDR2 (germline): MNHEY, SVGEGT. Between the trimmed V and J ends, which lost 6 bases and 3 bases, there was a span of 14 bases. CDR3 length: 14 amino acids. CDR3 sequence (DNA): TGTGCCAGCAGCCAGTCAGGGGTGCACACTGAAGCTTTCTTT. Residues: CASSQSGVHTEAFF.

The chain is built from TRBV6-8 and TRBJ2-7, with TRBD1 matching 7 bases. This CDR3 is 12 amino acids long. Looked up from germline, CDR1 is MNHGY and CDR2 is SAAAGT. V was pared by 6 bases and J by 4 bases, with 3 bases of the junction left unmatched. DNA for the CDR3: TGTGCCAGCAGCCAACAGGGGTACGAGCAGTACTTC. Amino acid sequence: CASSQQGYEQYF.

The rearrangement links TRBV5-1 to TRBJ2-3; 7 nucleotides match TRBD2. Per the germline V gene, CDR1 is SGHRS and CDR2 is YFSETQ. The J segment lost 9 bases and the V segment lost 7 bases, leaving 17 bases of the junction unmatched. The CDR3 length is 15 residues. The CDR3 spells CASAGVLAETRTQYF. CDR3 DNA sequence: TGCGCCAGCGCCGGAGTGCTAGCGGAGACCCGAACGCAGTATTTT.

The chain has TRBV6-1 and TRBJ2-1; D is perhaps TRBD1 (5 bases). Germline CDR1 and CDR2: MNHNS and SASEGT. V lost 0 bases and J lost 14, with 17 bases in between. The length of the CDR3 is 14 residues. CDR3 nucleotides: TGTGCCAGCAGTGAAGCAGGGGCCCAAAGAGAGAAGTTCTTC. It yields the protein CASSEAGAQREKFF.

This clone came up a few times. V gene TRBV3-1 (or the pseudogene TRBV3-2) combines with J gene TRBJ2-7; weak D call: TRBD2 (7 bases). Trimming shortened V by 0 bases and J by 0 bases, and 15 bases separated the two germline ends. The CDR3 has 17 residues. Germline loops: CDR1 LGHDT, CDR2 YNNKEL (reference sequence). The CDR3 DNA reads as TGTGCCAGCAGCCAAGAGGCGTGGCGGGGGCACTCCTACGAGCAGTACTTC. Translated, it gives CASSQEAWRGHSYEQYF.

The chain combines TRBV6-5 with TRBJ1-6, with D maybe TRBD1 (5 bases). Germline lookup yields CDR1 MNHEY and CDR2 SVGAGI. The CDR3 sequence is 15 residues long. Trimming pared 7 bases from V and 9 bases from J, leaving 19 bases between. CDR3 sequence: CASIIVTGVFSPLHF. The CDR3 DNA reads TGTGCCAGCATTATAGTTACGGGGGTATTTTCACCCCTCCACTTT.

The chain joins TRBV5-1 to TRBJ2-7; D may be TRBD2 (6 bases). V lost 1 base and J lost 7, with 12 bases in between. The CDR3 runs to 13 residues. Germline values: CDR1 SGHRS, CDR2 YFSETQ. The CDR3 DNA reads TGCGCCAGCAGCTTGCTTGGGCGGGAAGAGCAGTACTTC. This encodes CASSLLGREEQYF. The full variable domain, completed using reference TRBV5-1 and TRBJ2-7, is KAGVTQTPRYLIKTRGQQVTLSCSPISGHRSVSWYQQTPGQGLQFLFEYFSETQRNKGNFPGRFSGRQFSNSRSEMNVSTLELGDSALYLCASSLLGREEQYFGPGTRLTVT.

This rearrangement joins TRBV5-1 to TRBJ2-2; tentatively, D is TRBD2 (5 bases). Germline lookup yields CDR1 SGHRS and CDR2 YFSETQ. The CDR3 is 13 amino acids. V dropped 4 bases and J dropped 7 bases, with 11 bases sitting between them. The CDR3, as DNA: TGCGCCAGCAGCCCTGGAGGCGGCGGGGAGCTGTTTTTT. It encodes CASSPGGGGELFF.

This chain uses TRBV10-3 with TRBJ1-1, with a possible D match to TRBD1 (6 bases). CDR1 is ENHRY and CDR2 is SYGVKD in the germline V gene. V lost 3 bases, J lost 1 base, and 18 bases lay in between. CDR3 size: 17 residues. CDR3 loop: CAISDWGWGRGNTEAFF. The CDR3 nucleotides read TGTGCCATCAGTGATTGGGGATGGGGGCGAGGGAACACTGAAGCTTTCTTT.

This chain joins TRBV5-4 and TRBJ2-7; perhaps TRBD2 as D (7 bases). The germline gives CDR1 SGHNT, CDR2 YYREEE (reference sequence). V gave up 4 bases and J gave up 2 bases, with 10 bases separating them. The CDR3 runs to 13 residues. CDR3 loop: CASSRGATYEQYF. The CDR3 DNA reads TGTGCCAGCAGCCGGGGGGCGACCTACGAGCAGTACTTC.

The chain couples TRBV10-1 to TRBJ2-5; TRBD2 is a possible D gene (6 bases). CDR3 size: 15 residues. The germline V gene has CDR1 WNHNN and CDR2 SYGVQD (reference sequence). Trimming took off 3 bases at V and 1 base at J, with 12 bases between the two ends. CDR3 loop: CASSDSGGSQETQYF. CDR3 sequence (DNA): TGCGCCAGCAGTGATTCCGGGGGATCCCAAGAGACCCAGTACTTC.

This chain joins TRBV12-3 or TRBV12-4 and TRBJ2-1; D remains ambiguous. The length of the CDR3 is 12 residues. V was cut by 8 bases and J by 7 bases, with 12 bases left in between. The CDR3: CASFLRRNEQFF. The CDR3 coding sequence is TGTGCCAGCTTTTTGCGCCGTAATGAGCAGTTCTTC.

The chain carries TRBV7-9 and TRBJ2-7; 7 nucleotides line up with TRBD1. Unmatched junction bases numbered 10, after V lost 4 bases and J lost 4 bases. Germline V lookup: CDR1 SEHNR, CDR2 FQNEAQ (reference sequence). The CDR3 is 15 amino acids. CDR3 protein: CASSSQDRRLYEQYF. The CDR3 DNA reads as TGTGCCAGCAGCTCCCAGGACAGGAGGCTGTACGAGCAGTACTTC.

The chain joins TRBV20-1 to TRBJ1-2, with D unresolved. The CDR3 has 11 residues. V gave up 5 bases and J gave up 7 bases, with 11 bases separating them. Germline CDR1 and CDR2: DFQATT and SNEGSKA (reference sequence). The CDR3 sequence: CSAFRDPGYTF. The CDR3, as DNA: TGCAGTGCTTTCCGGGATCCTGGCTACACCTTC.

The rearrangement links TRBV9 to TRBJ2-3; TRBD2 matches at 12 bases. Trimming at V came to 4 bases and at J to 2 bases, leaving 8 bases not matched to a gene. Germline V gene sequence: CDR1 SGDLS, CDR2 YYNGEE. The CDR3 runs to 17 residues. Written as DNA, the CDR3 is TGTGCCAGCAGCTCCCGACTAGCGGGGGCCTTCACAGATACGCAGTATTTT. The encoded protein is CASSSRLAGAFTDTQYF.

CDR3: CASSEGALSGELFF. In nucleotides, the CDR3 is TGCGCCAGCAGCGAGGGGGCTTTAAGCGGGGAGCTGTTTTTT. The J gene is TRBJ2-2, the V gene TRBV10-1; TRBD1 matches 7 bases. CDR3 length: 14 residues. Trimming cost V 6 bases and J 7 bases; bases outside gene matches: 8. Germline values: CDR1 WNHNN, CDR2 SYGVQD (reference sequence).

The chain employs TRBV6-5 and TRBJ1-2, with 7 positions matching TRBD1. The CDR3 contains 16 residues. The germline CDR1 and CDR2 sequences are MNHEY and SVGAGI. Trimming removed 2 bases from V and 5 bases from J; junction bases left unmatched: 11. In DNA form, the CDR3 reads TGTGCCAGCAGTTACGAGGGGGGCAGGGGGTTATATGGCTACACCTTC. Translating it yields CASSYEGGRGLYGYTF.

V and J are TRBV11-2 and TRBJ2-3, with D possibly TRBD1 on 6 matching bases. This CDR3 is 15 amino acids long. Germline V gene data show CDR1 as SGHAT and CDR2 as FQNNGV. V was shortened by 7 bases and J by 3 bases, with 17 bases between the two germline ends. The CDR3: CASIKQGLGTDTQYF. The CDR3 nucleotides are TGTGCCAGCATCAAGCAGGGGCTTGGGACAGATACGCAGTATTTT.

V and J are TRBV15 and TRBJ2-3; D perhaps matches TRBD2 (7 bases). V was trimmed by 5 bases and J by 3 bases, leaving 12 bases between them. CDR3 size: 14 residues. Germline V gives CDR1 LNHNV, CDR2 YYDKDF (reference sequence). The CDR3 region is CATSLGGGTDTQYF. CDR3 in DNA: TGTGCCACCAGCCTAGGGGGAGGGACAGATACGCAGTATTTT. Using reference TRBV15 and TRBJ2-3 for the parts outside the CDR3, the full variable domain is DAMVIQNPRYQVTQFGKPVTLSCSQTLNHNVMYWYQQKSSQAPKLLFHYYDKDFNNEADTPDNFQSRRPNTSFCFLDIRSPGLGDTAMYLCATSLGGGTDTQYFGPGTRLTVL.

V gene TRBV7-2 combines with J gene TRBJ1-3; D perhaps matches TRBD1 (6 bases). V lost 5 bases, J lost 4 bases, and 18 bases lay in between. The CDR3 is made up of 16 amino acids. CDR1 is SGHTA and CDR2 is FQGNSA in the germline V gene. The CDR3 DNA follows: TGTGCCAGCAGCCCCACTCAGGGGATTAGAGGAAACACCATATATTTT. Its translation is CASSPTQGIRGNTIYF.

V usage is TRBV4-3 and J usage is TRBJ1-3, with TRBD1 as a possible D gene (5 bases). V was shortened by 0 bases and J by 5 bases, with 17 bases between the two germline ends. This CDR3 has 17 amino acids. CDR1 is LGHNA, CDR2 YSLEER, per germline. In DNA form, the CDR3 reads TGCGCCAGCAGCCAAGATAGTTGGGGGGGGTCGAGAAACACCATATATTTT. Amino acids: CASSQDSWGGSRNTIYF.

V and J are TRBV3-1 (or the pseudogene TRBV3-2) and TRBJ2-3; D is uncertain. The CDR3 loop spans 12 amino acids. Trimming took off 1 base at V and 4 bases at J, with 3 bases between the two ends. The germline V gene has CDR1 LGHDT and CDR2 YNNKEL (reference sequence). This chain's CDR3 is CASSQGADTQYF. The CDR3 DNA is TGTGCCAGCAGCCAAGGAGCAGATACGCAGTATTTT.

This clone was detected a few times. CDR3 residues: CASSHGGETQYF. Written as DNA, the CDR3 is TGTGCCAGCAGCCATGGCGGGGAGACCCAGTACTTC. This chain links TRBV3-1 (or the pseudogene TRBV3-2) with TRBJ2-5; D possibly corresponds to TRBD2 (5 bases). Trimming shortened V by 3 bases and J by 5 bases, and 7 bases separated the two germline ends. In germline, CDR1 is LGHDT, CDR2 YNNKEL (reference sequence). The CDR3 extends over 12 amino acids.